These 6 T cell receptor beta chains originate from one sample sequenced in a study of blood T cells in healthy people across ages. A second about 6 to 11 cycle PCR used barcoded and J-beta primers. TCRdb used MiXCR to reprocess the 5' RACE reads, holding one entry per CDR3 protein. This table has some 900,000 distinct CDR3 sequences, around 46% appearing once. The sequenced sample consisted of blood. The receptor source for this set is a man aged 30 to 45 in good health.

This chain joins TRBV7-2 and TRBJ1-6; D is possibly TRBD1 (5 bases). The germline V and J ends were trimmed by 4 bases and 7 bases, with 14 bases remaining between them. In germline, CDR1 is SGHTA, CDR2 FQGNSA. The CDR3 sequence is 15 residues long. CDR3 protein: CASSSVGQRNSPLHF. The CDR3 nucleotides are TGTGCCAGCAGCTCCGTCGGACAACGCAATTCACCCCTCCACTTT.

V gene TRBV6-6 combines with J gene TRBJ2-5; no firm D call. In germline, CDR1 is MNHNY, CDR2 SVGAGI (reference sequence). Deletions cut 5 bases from V and 11 bases from J, with 12 bases between. The CDR3 is 11 amino acids. The CDR3 coding sequence is TGTGCCAGCAGTCCCAATTGGAAGCAGTACTTC. This translates into CASSPNWKQYF.

This clonotype was found a few times. The chain combines TRBV6-2 or TRBV6-3 with TRBJ2-7, with D tentatively TRBD1 (5 bases). This CDR3 spans 14 amino acids. The ends were cut back, 7 bases at V and 0 bases at J, with 13 bases in the middle. Germline V CDR1 and CDR2: MNHEY, SVGEGT. The CDR3 loop is CASTMTASSYEQYF. The CDR3 bases are TGTGCCAGCACCATGACAGCGAGCTCCTACGAGCAGTACTTC.

The chain joins TRBV12-3 or TRBV12-4 to TRBJ1-2; D is possibly TRBD1 (6 bases). Trimming left V 3 bases short and J 2 bases short, with 13 bases between. The CDR3 is made up of 15 amino acids. The CDR3 sequence is CASSFIAGANYGYTF. The DNA for the CDR3 is TGTGCCAGCAGTTTTATTGCAGGGGCGAACTATGGCTACACCTTC.

In this sample, this clonotype turned up many times. The chain couples TRBV10-3 to TRBJ1-5; weak D call: TRBD1 (5 bases). The V and J ends lost 11 bases and 7 bases respectively, with 21 bases between them. The CDR3 is made up of 14 amino acids. Looked up from germline, CDR1 is ENHRY and CDR2 is SYGVKD. CDR3: CASTDAEGRQPQHF. CDR3 DNA: TGTGCCTCCACAGACGCAGAGGGACGACAGCCCCAGCATTTT.

The V and J genes are TRBV7-2 and TRBJ1-2, with no clear D. Germline lookup yields CDR1 SGHTA and CDR2 FQGNSA. The germline V and J ends were trimmed by 4 bases and 3 bases, with 9 bases remaining between them. This CDR3 region has 13 residues. CDR3 sequence reads: CASSSGYYYGYTF. CDR3 coding DNA: TGTGCCAGCAGCTCCGGCTATTACTATGGCTACACCTTC.